Here is one T cell receptor (beta chain) with its context. Its antigen is unknown. CDR1 SGHAT and CDR2 FQNNGV come from the germline V gene. The CDR3 is made up of 14 amino acids. J lost 3 bases, V lost 5 bases, and 2 bases had no gene match. Though nominally healthy at sampling, donors likely had unrecorded immune exposures. The source of the sample is a study of cytomegalovirus exposure and HLA in healthy donors. Study-level background: Among the roughly 400 donors who were genotyped, 81% fell in the genetic ancestry cluster that is associated with self-reported Caucasian donors. Whole-study results and caveats: A few chains tied to CMV proved CMV antigen-specific in vitro. The likely origin of a cluster of highly shared sequence variants was a sequencing artifact.

PCR employed 60 Vbeta and 13 Jbeta primers. Only in-frame clones appear in the TCRdb table, and some are missing; sequencing was by immunoSEQ multiplex PCR. The table lists approximately 240,000 clones, around four fifths of them singletons. Sequences were obtained from PBMCs. The receptor's source is a woman in her thirties or forties in good health and CMV-seronegative. This chain uses TRBV11-2 with TRBJ1-3; 9 nucleotides line up with TRBD1. This CDR3 reads CASSLTGGGNTIYF. CDR3 sequence (DNA): TGTGCCAGCAGCCTGACAGGGGGTGGAAACACCATATATTTT.